This TCR beta chain was observed in a study of OX40 agonist ivuxolimab in advanced cancers. Autoimmune disease history or systemic immunosuppression was exclusionary. On cycle 4 day 1 and cycle 7 day 1, as well as at baseline, blood was sampled. After removal of 6 bases from V and 10 bases from J, the junction contained 6 bases not matched to a gene. The germline CDR1 and CDR2 sequences are ENHRY and SYGVKD. This CDR3 comprises 12 residues. The repertoire was sequenced with immunoSEQ multiplex PCR; TCRdb's copy has only in-frame clones and lacks some. The sample records fewer than 70,000 clones, 84% being singletons.

The sequence was collected from an adult with an advanced solid tumor such as melanoma, head and neck, liver or kidney cancer. The chain recombines TRBV10-3 with TRBJ2-1, with TRBD2 matching 7 bases. Sequencing was performed on CD4+ or CD8+ T cells sorted from blood, taken in a trial of the OX40 agonist ivuxolimab. The CDR3 DNA sequence: TGTGCCATCAGACCAGCAGCGGGGGAGCAGTTCTTC. Its translation is CAIRPAAGEQFF.